This note documents a single T cell receptor (beta chain) sequence. Its antigen is not identified. The data were obtained in a study of OX40 agonist ivuxolimab in advanced cancers. The wider study: Patients were infused with ivuxolimab every 2 weeks at 0.01 to 10 mg/kg.

Findings and limits, study-wide: Antigen specificity remained undetermined for the expanded peripheral T cells. With doses of 0.1-3.0 mg/kg, partial responders showed among the lowest clonal expansion.

Produced via immunoSEQ multiplex PCR; TCRdb's table is partial and in-frame only. The sample shows tens of thousands of clones, 85% to 95% of them seen only once. Unmatched junction bases numbered 3, after V lost 1 base and J lost 0 bases. Germline V gene data show CDR1 as SGDLS and CDR2 as YYNGEE. The CDR3 totals 16 residues. This chain connects TRBV9 to TRBJ2-2; the match to TRBD1 covers 7 bases. This receptor was taken from an adult with an advanced solid tumor such as melanoma, head and neck, liver or kidney cancer. The starting material was CD4+ or CD8+ T cells sorted from blood, obtained in a trial of the OX40 agonist ivuxolimab. In DNA form, the CDR3 reads TGTGCCAGCAGCGTATTGGGACAGCCGAACACCGGGGAGCTGTTTTTT. This sequence encodes CASSVLGQPNTGELFF.